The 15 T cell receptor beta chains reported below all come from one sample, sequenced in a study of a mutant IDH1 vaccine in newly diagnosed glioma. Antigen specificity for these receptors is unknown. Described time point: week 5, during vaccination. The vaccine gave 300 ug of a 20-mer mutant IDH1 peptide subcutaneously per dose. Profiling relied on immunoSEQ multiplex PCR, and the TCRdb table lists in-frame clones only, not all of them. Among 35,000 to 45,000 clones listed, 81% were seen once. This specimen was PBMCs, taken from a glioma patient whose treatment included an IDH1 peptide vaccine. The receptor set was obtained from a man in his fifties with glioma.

As DNA, the CDR3 is TGTGCCACCTCCACCGGGCGGGCGTACCAAGAGACCCAGTACTTC. It yields the protein CATSTGRAYQETQYF. V and J are TRBV7-7 and TRBJ2-5; the D gene is possibly TRBD2 (5 bases). Germline CDR1 SSHAT, CDR2 FNYEAQ (reference sequence). The V end lost 10 bases, the J end lost 0 bases, and 18 bases lay between the germline ends. This CDR3 is 15 amino acids long. Supplemented by reference TRBV7-7 and TRBJ2-5, the full variable domain reads GAGVSQSPRYKVTKRGQDVTLRCDPISSHATLYWYQQALGQGPEFLTYFNYEAQPDKSGLPSDRFSAERPEGSISTLTIQRTEQRDSAMYRCATSTGRAYQETQYFGPGTRLLVL.

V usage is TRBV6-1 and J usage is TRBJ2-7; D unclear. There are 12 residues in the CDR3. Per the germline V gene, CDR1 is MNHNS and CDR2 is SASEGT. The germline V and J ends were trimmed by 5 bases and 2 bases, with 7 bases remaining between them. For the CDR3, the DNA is TGTGCCAGCAGTTCGGGCACCTACGAGCAGTACTTC. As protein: CASSSGTYEQYF.

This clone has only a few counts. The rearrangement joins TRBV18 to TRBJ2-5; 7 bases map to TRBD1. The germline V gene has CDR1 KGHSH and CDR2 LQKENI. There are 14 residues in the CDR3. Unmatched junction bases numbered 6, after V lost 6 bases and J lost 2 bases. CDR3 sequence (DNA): TGTGCCAGCTCCCTCGGGACAGTTCAAGAGACCCAGTACTTC. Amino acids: CASSLGTVQETQYF.

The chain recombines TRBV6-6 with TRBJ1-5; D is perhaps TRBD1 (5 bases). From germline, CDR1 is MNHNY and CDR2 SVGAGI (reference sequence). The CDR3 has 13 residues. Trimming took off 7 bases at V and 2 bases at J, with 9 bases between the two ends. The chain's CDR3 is CASTWGGNQPQHF. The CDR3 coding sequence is TGTGCCAGCACCTGGGGGGGCAATCAGCCCCAGCATTTT.

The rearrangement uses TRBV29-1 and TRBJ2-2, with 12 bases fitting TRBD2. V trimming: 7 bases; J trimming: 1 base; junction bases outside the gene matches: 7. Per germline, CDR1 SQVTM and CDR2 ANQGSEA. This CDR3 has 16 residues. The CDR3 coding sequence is TGCAGCGCCAGATTGACTAGCGGGGGGAACACCGGGGAGCTGTTTTTT. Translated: CSARLTSGGNTGELFF.

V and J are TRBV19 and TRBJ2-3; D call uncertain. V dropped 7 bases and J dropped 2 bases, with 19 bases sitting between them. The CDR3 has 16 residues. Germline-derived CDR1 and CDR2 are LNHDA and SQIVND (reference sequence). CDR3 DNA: TGTGCCAGTATCTTAGAGAGAGGCAGATACACAGATACGCAGTATTTT. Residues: CASILERGRYTDTQYF. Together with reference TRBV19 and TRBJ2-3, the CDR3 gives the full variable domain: DGGITQSPKYLFRKEGQNVTLSCEQNLNHDAMYWYRQDPGQGLRLIYYSQIVNDFQKGDIAEGYSVSREKKESFPLTVTSAQKNPTAFYLCASILERGRYTDTQYFGPGTRLTVL.

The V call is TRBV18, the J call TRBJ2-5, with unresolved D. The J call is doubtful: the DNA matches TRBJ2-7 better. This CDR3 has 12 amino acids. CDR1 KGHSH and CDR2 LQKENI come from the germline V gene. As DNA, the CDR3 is TGTGCCAGCTCATCGGACGGTTACGAGCAGTACTTC. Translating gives CASSSDGYEQYF.

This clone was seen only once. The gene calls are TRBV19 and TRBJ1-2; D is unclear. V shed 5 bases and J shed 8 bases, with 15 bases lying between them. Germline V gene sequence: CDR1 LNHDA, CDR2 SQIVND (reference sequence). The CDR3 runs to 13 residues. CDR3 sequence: CASSSDLEGGYTF. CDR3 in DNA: TGTGCCAGTAGTTCAGACCTGGAGGGAGGCTACACCTTC.

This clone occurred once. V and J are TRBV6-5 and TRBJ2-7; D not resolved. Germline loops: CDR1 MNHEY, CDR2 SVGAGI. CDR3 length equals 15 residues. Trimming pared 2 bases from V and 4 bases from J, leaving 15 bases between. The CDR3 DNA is TGTGCCAGCAGTTACAGTCCCATCTCCCTATACGAGCAGTACTTC. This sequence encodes CASSYSPISLYEQYF.

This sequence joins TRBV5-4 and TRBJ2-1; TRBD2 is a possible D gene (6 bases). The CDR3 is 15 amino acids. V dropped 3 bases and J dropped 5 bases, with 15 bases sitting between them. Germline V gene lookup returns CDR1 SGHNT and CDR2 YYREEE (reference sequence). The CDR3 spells CASSSPGRGNNEQFF. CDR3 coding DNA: TGTGCCAGCAGCTCCCCGGGGCGGGGAAACAATGAGCAGTTCTTC.

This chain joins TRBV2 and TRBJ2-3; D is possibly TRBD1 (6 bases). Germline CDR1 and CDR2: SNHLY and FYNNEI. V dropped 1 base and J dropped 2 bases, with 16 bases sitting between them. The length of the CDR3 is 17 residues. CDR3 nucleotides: TGTGCCAGCAGTGAAGGTCACGGGACAAGAGACACAGATACGCAGTATTTT. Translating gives CASSEGHGTRDTDTQYF.

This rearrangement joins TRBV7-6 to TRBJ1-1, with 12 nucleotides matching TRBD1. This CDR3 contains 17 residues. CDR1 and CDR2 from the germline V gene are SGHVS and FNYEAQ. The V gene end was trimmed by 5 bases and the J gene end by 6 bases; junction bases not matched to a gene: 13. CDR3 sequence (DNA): TGTGCCAGCAGCCTCGGGACAGGGGGCCGCCCTACCGCTGAAGCTTTCTTT. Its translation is CASSLGTGGRPTAEAFF.

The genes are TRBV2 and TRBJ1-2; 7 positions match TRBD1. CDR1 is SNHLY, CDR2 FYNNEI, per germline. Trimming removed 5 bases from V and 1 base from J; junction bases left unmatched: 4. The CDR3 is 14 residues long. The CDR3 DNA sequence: TGTGCCAGCAGTTGGGGACAGATTAACTATGGCTACACCTTC. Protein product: CASSWGQINYGYTF.

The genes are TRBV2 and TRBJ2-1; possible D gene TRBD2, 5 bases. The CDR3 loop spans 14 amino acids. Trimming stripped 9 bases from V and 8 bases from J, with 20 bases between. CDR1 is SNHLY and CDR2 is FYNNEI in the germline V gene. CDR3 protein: CARTGSGRGDEQFF. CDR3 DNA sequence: TGTGCCAGAACGGGGTCAGGTAGAGGCGATGAGCAGTTCTTC.

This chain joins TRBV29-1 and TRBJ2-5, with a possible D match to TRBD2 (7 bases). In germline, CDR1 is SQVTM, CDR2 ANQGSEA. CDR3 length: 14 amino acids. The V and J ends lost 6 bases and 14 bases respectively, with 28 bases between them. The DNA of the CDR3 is TGCAGCGTCCCCCTAGAGGGGGGGACACTAGGTGACTACTTC. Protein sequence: CSVPLEGGTLGDYF.